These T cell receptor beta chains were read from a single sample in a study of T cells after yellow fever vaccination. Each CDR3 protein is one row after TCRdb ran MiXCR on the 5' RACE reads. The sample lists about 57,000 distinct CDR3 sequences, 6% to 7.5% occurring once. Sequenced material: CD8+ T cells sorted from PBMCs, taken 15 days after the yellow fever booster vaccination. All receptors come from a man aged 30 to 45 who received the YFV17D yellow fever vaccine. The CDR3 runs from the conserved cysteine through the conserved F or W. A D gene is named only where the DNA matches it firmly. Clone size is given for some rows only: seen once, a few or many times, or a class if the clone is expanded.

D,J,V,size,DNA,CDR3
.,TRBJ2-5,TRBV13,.,TGTGCCAGCAGCTTACCGTTTGGGTTCGGAGAGACCCAGTACTTC,CASSLPFGFGETQYF
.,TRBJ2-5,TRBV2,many,TGTGCCGGGCTAGGCATTTACTCCCAAGAGACCCAGTACTTC,CAGLGIYSQETQYF
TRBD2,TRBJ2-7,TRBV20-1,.,TGCAGTGTTGTCCTAGCGGCCAAGCACGAGCAGTACTTC,CSVVLAAKHEQYF
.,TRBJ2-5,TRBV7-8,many,TGTGCGACTAGTTTCCAAGAGACCCAGTACTTC,CATSFQETQYF
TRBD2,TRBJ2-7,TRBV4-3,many,TGCGCCAGCAGCCTCAGCCCGGGACTAGCGTACGAGCAGTACTTC,CASSLSPGLAYEQYF
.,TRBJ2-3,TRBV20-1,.,TGCAGTGCTAGGGCCCACCAAGAGGATACGCAGTATTTT,CSARAHQEDTQYF
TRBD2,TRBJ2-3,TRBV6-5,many,TGTGCCAGCAGTTACGAGGCTAGCGGGAACCCAGGGGGCACAGATACGCAGTATTTT,CASSYEASGNPGGTDTQYF
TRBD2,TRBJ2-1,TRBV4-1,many,TGCGCCAGCGCCTTGACTAGCGGGAGGGGTTCCTACAATGAGCAGTTCTTC,CASALTSGRGSYNEQFF
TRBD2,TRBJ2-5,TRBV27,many,TGTGCCAGCAGTTTCTTTAGCGGGAGCCAAGAGACCCAGTACTTC,CASSFFSGSQETQYF
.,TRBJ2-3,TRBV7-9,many,TGTGCCAGCAGCTTCCCTAGCTGGGCAGGGGAAGCAGATACGCAGTATTTT,CASSFPSWAGEADTQYF
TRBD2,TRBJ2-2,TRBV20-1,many,TGCAGTGCTAGACGACTAGCGGGAGGCCTGAACACCGGGGAGCTGTTTTTT,CSARRLAGGLNTGELFF
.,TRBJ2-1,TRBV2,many,TGTGCCACCCCGGGCACCCGAGGTGAGCAGTTCTTC,CATPGTRGEQFF
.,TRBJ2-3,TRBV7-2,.,TGTGCCAGCAGCTTAGCCTCAGCGGTTCTTAGCACAGATACGCAGTATTTT,CASSLASAVLSTDTQYF
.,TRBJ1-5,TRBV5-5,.,TGTGCCAGCAGCTGGGGACACAGCAATCAGCCCCAGCATTTT,CASSWGHSNQPQHF
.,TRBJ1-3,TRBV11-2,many,TGTGCCAGCAGCTCGTCAGGGTACACTCCAGGAAACACCATATATTTT,CASSSSGYTPGNTIYF
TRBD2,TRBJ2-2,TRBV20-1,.,TGCAGTGCTGCCCCGGGACTAGCTGTCGCGAACACCGGGGAGCTGTTTTTT,CSAAPGLAVANTGELFF
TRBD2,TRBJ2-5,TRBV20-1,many,TGCAGTGTCGCGAACCCGATAGACTCTAGCGGGGCCCAAGAGACCCAGTACTTC,CSVANPIDSSGAQETQYF
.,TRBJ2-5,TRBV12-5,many,TGTGCTAGTGGTTTGATCCCCTCGGCGGGAGAGACCCAGTACTTC,CASGLIPSAGETQYF
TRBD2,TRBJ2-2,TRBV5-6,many,TGTGCCAGCAGCTACCCGGGACTAGCGGGAGAAGGGATGGCCGGGGAGCTGTTTTTT,CASSYPGLAGEGMAGELFF
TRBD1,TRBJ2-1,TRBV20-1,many,TGCAGTGCTGAACAGGGGAATGAGCAGTTCTTC,CSAEQGNEQFF
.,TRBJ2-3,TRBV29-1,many,TGCAGCGTTGAAGCCCCTGCGAATACAGATACGCAGTATTTT,CSVEAPANTDTQYF
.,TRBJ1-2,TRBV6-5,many,TGTGCCAGCAGCCCGGTCCTTGGGGCTAACTATGGCTACACCTTC,CASSPVLGANYGYTF
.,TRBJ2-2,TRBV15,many,TGTGCCACCAGCAGCGACGCGTTCGAGCTGTTTTTT,CATSSDAFELFF
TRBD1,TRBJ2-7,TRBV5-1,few,TGCGCCAGCAGCTTCCGGGACAGCTCGCTCGAGCAGTACTTC,CASSFRDSSLEQYF
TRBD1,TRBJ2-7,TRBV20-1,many,TGCAGTGCTAGAGATTTAGGGACAGTCTACGAGCAGTACTTC,CSARDLGTVYEQYF
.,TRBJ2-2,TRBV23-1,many,TGCGCCAGCAGTCCCAACGGGGAGCTGTTTTTT,CASSPNGELFF
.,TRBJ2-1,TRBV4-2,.,TGTGCCAGCAGCCAAGATGAGGGTCGGGTTGTTTACAATGAGCAGTTCTTC,CASSQDEGRVVYNEQFF
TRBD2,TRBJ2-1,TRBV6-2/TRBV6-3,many,TGTGCCAGCAGTTCAGTACTAGCGGGAGAACTAGGAGGCGATGAGCAGTTCTTC,CASSSVLAGELGGDEQFF
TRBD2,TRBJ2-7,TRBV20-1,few,TGCAGTGCTAGAGCGGGACTAGCGGGAAACTACGAGCAGTACTTC,CSARAGLAGNYEQYF
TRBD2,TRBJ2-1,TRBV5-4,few,TGTGCCAGCAGCCACACGGGGGGGGAGGGGACCTACAATGAGCAGTTCTTC,CASSHTGGEGTYNEQFF
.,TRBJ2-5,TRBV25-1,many,TGTGCCAGCAGTGAAGGGGTGGGAGAGACCCAGTACTTC,CASSEGVGETQYF
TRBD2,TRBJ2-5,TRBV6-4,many,TGTGCCAGCAGTCCCGAGAGCGGGGCCACGGAGACCCAGTACTTC,CASSPESGATETQYF
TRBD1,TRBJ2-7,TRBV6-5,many,TGTGCCAGCAGTCAGGGGACAGACGAGCAGTACTTC,CASSQGTDEQYF
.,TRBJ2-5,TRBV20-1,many,TGCAGTGCTAGAGACGAAGAGGAGGGAGCAGAGACCCAGTACTTC,CSARDEEEGAETQYF
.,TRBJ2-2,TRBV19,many,TGTGCCAGTAGTATTACGGCGGGCACCGGGGAGCTGTTTTTT,CASSITAGTGELFF
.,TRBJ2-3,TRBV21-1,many,TGTGCCAGCAGCAAAGGAGCGACTAGCGGGGAACGGCATACGCAGTATTTT,CASSKGATSGERHTQYF
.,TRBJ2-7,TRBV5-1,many,TGCGCCAGCGGCCAGGCAGCATACGAGCAGTACTTC,CASGQAAYEQYF
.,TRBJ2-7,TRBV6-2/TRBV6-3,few,TGTGCCACCCTTCCTGGGGGTTCCTACGAGCAGTACTTC,CATLPGGSYEQYF
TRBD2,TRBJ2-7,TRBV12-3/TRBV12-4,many,TGTGCCAGCAGCTTGGGGACTAGCGGGAACGAGCAGTACTTC,CASSLGTSGNEQYF
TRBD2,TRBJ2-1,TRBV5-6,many,TGTGCCAGCAGTAACATAGCGGGAGTTTTCTATGAGCAGTTCTTC,CASSNIAGVFYEQFF
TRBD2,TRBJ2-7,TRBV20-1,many,TGCAGTGCTGAGGACCTATTAGCGGGGGACCCTTACGAGCAGTACTTC,CSAEDLLAGDPYEQYF
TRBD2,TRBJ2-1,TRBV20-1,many,TGCAGTGCAAACGGGAGGCAGACTTACAATGAGCAGTTCTTC,CSANGRQTYNEQFF
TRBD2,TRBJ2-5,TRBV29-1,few,TGCAGCGTTGGCGAAGGACTAGCAGATCAAGAGACCCAGTACTTC,CSVGEGLADQETQYF
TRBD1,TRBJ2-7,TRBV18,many,TGTGCCAGCTCACCAAGGTGGGGACAGGGCTACTACGAGCAGTACTTC,CASSPRWGQGYYEQYF
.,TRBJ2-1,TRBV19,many,TGTGCCAGTAGTATAAAGGAAGACAATGAGCAGTTCTTC,CASSIKEDNEQFF
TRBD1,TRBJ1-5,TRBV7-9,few,TGTGCCAGCAGCGCAGGGGGTCAGCCCCAGCATTTT,CASSAGGQPQHF
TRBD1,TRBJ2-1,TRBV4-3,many,TGCGCCAGCAGCCAAGCGATTGGACAGGGCCACAATGAGCAGTTCTTC,CASSQAIGQGHNEQFF
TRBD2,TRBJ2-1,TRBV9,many,TGTGCCAGCAGCGCTAGCGGGAATTACAATGAGCAGTTCTTC,CASSASGNYNEQFF
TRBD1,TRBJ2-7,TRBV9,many,TGTGCCAGCAGCGAGACAGGGGGGCCAAACTACGAGCAGTACTTC,CASSETGGPNYEQYF
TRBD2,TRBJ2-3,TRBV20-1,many,TGCAGTGCTAGAGATCCCACTAGCGCCCCAGATACGCAGTATTTT,CSARDPTSAPDTQYF
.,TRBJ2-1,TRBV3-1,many,TGTGCCAGCAGCCAAGTGAGGGGAAATTACAATGAGCAGTTCTTC,CASSQVRGNYNEQFF